What follows are 13 T cell receptor beta chains derived from one specimen sequenced in a study of CD8 T cells in ankylosing spondylitis. These TCRs' antigens remain unknown. Regarding the study as a whole: Made up of 7 to 9 highly homologous variants, a TCR beta motif appeared characteristic of ankylosing spondylitis blood.

MiXCR, applied by TCRdb to the 5' RACE reads, yields one record per CDR3 protein. This repertoire shows 650,000 to 800,000 distinct CDR3 sequences, 15% to 20% found once; its top ten account for about a fifth. The specimen sequenced was blood, either unsorted or a sorted T cell fraction (not recorded which). The receptors come from a male donor with ankylosing spondylitis.

This clonotype has just a few counts. The V call is TRBV27, the J call TRBJ2-5; 8 bases fit TRBD2. The junction had 5 bases not matched to a gene; V was cut back by 6 bases and J by 2 bases. Germline-derived CDR1 and CDR2 are MNHEY and SMNVEV (reference sequence). The CDR3 has 14 amino acids. CDR3 sequence reads: CASSRRGGQETQYF. The CDR3 bases are TGTGCCAGCAGCCGTCGGGGGGGACAAGAGACCCAGTACTTC.

The gene calls are TRBV20-1 and TRBJ2-7; 9 bases fit TRBD1. Germline assignment: CDR1 DFQATT and CDR2 SNEGSKA (reference sequence). The CDR3 consists of 16 residues. V shed 0 bases and J 3 bases; nucleotides not matched to a gene: 9. CDR3 nucleotide sequence: TGCAGTGCTAGAGATCCCGGACAGGGGAGATACTACGAGCAGTACTTC. Its translation is CSARDPGQGRYYEQYF.

This chain joins TRBV29-1 and TRBJ2-5; 11 nucleotides agree with TRBD1. V dropped 6 bases and J dropped 2; count of bases not matched to a gene: 14. The CDR3 is 17 residues long. Germline values: CDR1 SQVTM, CDR2 ANQGSEA. CDR3 residues: CSVRSGQGEILQETQYF. CDR3 DNA: TGCAGCGTCCGATCGGGACAGGGGGAGATACTGCAAGAGACCCAGTACTTC.

This clonotype was observed a few times. The V and J genes are TRBV4-2 and TRBJ1-1; 9 bases are a match to TRBD1. The germline V gene encodes CDR1 LGHNA and CDR2 YNFKEQ. The junction had 11 bases not matched to a gene; V was cut back by 8 bases and J by 4 bases. The CDR3 extends over 15 amino acids. CDR3 coding DNA: TGTGCCAGCGTACGACAGGGGGGATGGATCACTGAAGCTTTCTTT. It translates to CASVRQGGWITEAFF.

This clonotype has just a few counts. This CDR3 reads CASSTSGLAGFEQYF. CDR3 DNA: TGTGCCAGCAGCACTTCGGGACTAGCGGGCTTCGAGCAGTACTTC. The gene calls are TRBV6-1 and TRBJ2-7; 12 bases line up with TRBD2. This CDR3 is 15 amino acids long. Trimming removed 6 bases from V and 6 bases from J; junction bases left unmatched: 9. In germline, CDR1 is MNHNS, CDR2 SASEGT.

As for this clonotype: A read error may account for a junction end that differs from germline. The chain uses TRBV5-1 and TRBJ1-1; 8 bases are shared with TRBD1. This CDR3 is built from 16 residues. Germline loops: CDR1 SGHRS, CDR2 YFSETQ. CDR3 sequence: CASSEGQGNLNTEASF. CDR3 coding DNA: TGCGCCAGCAGCGAAGGACAGGGTAACCTGAACACTGAAGCTTCCTTT.

This chain links TRBV25-1 with TRBJ2-7; 8 bases are shared with TRBD1. The CDR3 runs to 12 residues. V trimming: 8 bases; J trimming: 3 bases; junction bases outside the gene matches: 3. Germline V gene data show CDR1 as MGHDK and CDR2 as SYGVNS. The CDR3 DNA is TGTGCCAGCGCTGGACAGGGCTACGAGCAGTACTTC. Protein: CASAGQGYEQYF.

This chain links TRBV2 with TRBJ2-2, with a tentative D call TRBD1 (6 bases). The V gene lost 3 bases and the J gene lost 6 bases, with 17 bases spanning the gap. Germline V CDR1 and CDR2: SNHLY, FYNNEI. The CDR3 consists of 16 residues. In nucleotides, the CDR3 is TGTGCCAGCAGTGACCCGACCGACAGGTTGGCCGGGGAGCTGTTTTTT. It yields the protein CASSDPTDRLAGELFF.

The chain combines TRBV18 with TRBJ1-1; D might be TRBD1 (5 bases). Per the germline V gene, CDR1 is KGHSH and CDR2 is LQKENI. V was cut by 3 bases and J by 2 bases, with 10 bases left in between. The CDR3 loop spans 14 amino acids. The CDR3 spells CASSPSRGNTEAFF. The CDR3 nucleotides are TGTGCCAGCTCACCTTCGAGGGGAAACACTGAAGCTTTCTTT.

The chain joins TRBV20-1 to TRBJ2-1; 7 nucleotides match TRBD2. The CDR3 sequence is 17 residues long. In germline, CDR1 is DFQATT, CDR2 SNEGSKA (reference sequence). Germline trimming cut 1 base from V and 0 bases from J; bases unmatched to any gene: 9. CDR3 protein: CSARAPLALSSYNEQFF. The CDR3 coding sequence is TGCAGTGCTAGAGCCCCACTAGCGCTTAGCTCCTACAATGAGCAGTTCTTC.

This clonotype appeared a few times. CDR3 DNA sequence: TGCAGTGCTAGAAGCCGGGACGTCACACGTTGGGAGACCCAGTACTTC. This translates into CSARSRDVTRWETQYF. This chain joins TRBV20-1 and TRBJ2-5; possibly TRBD1 or TRBD2 for D (5 bases each). Looked up from germline, CDR1 is DFQATT and CDR2 is SNEGSKA (reference sequence). Trimming left V 2 bases short and J 5 bases short, with 21 bases between. This CDR3 has 16 amino acids.

The sample holds many counts of this clonotype. The chain joins TRBV10-2 to TRBJ2-1; TRBD2 agrees at 10 bases. J was trimmed by 7 bases and V by 4 bases; bases with no gene match: 7. CDR1 WSHSY and CDR2 SAAADI come from the germline V gene. CDR3 size: 15 residues. The CDR3 DNA reads as TGCGCCAGCAGTGGCAGGACTAGCGGTAATAATGAGCAGTTCTTC. Encoded protein: CASSGRTSGNNEQFF.

This clonotype was recorded a few times. V and J are TRBV5-1 and TRBJ2-3, with D hard to call. From germline, CDR1 is SGHRS and CDR2 YFSETQ. V was pared by 4 bases and J by 1 base, with 13 bases between. This CDR3 is built from 15 residues. DNA for the CDR3: TGCGCCAGCAGCCCCCGAGAATTTGGCACAGATACGCAGTATTTT. Protein sequence: CASSPREFGTDTQYF.